This T cell receptor (beta chain) was sequenced for a study of blood T cell repertoires in COVID-19. V was shortened by 0 bases and J by 8 bases, with 11 bases between the two germline ends. CDR3 length equals 13 residues. Germline V gives CDR1 MNHEY, CDR2 SVGEGT. Profiled with immunoSEQ multiplex PCR; TCRdb holds only in-frame clones, not every one. This table has 200,000 to 300,000 clones, around 87% appearing once. This clone was counted once. This clonotype originated in a woman in her forties or fifties with acute or convalescent COVID-19. V is TRBV6-2 or TRBV6-3 and J is TRBJ2-7; D perhaps matches TRBD1 (6 bases). The sequenced sample was peripheral blood. In DNA form, the CDR3 reads TGTGCCAGCAGTTACTCGAGTACAGGGCAGCAGTACTTC. This translates into CASSYSSTGQQYF.